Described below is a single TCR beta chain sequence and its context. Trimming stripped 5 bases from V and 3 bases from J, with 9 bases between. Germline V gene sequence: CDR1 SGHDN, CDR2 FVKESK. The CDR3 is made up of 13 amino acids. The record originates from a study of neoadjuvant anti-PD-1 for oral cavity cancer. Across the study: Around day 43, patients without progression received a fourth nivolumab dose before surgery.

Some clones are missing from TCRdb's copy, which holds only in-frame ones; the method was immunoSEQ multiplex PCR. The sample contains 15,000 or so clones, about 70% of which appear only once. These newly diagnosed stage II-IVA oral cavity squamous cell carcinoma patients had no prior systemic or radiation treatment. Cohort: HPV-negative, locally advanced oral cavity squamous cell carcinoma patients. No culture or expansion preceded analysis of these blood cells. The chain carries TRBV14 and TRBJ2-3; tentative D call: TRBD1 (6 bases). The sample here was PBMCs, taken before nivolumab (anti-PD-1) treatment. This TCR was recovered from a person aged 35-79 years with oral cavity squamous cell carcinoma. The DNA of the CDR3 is TGTGCCAGCAGCTACCAGGGGACAGATACGCAGTATTTT. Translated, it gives CASSYQGTDTQYF. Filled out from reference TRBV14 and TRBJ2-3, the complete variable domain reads EAGVTQFPSHSVIEKGQTVTLRCDPISGHDNLYWYRRVMGKEIKFLLHFVKESKQDESGMPNNRFLAERTGGTYSTLKVQPAELEDSGVYFCASSYQGTDTQYFGPGTRLTVL.